This T cell receptor beta chain was profiled in a study of T cell responses to AZD1222 COVID-19 vaccine. CDR1 is MNHNS and CDR2 is SASEGT in the germline V gene. J gave up 2 bases and V 3 bases, and 1 base lay outside the gene matches. This CDR3 region has 15 residues. About this clone: Antigen specificity is unknown.

Sequencing was performed with immunoSEQ multiplex PCR; in TCRdb, only in-frame clones are kept and a portion is missing. This sample yields 100,000 to 150,000 clones, of which roughly 89% are seen a single time; about 6% belongs to the top ten. Whole-study results and caveats: Donor demographics were predominantly white British with a female majority; clonal diversity may be underestimated. Following two doses of AZD1222, Spike-specific TCR breadth and depth rose. Only a handful of AZD1222 recipients tested seropositive at baseline.

The chain links TRBV6-1 to TRBJ1-5, with TRBD1 matching 10 bases. The sample was peripheral blood, taken on day 0 of AZD1222 vaccination. This TCR was recovered from an adult in good health. CDR3 residues: CASSEDRGGNQPQHF. In DNA form, the CDR3 reads TGTGCCAGCAGTGAGGACAGGGGGGGCAATCAGCCCCAGCATTTT.